The 4 T cell receptor beta chains presented below share a single source sample, sequenced in a study of blood T cells in healthy people across ages. Primed by a sample-barcoded 5' primer and a J-beta primer mix, a second PCR proceeded for roughly 6 to 12 cycles. TCRdb passed the 5' RACE reads through MiXCR, listing each CDR3 protein once. The table lists roughly 1.5 million distinct CDR3 sequences, about 42% of them singletons. Sequenced input: blood. These receptors came from a woman between 18 and 29 years old in good health.

This chain links TRBV12-5 with TRBJ1-2, with 8 bases matching TRBD1. J gave up 8 bases and V 5 bases, and 4 bases lay outside the gene matches. This CDR3 comprises 12 residues. The germline gives CDR1 LGHNT, CDR2 FRNRAP. This CDR3 reads CASGGQGQGYTF. The CDR3 bases are TGTGCTAGTGGTGGACAGGGTCAAGGCTACACCTTC.

Here the CDR3 DNA reads TGTGCCAGTAGTATGTCCAATTTTAATGAGCAGTTCTTC. Residues: CASSMSNFNEQFF. V gene TRBV19 combines with J gene TRBJ2-1, with D uncertain. With 3 bases removed from V and 7 bases from J, the gap between germline ends came to 10 bases. Germline V gene sequence: CDR1 LNHDA, CDR2 SQIVND (reference sequence). This CDR3 is 13 amino acids long.

This chain's CDR3 is CASSQEYLDPGELFF. DNA of the CDR3: TGCGCCAGCAGCCAAGAATACCTTGACCCCGGGGAGCTGTTTTTT. The gene calls are TRBV4-3 and TRBJ2-2; no clear D gene. Looked up from germline, CDR1 is LGHNA and CDR2 is YSLEER. Trimming pared 0 bases from V and 6 bases from J, leaving 11 bases between. This CDR3 has 15 amino acids.

A few counts support this clonotype. This chain uses TRBV20-1 with TRBJ1-4; tentatively, D is TRBD1 (5 bases). CDR1 is DFQATT, CDR2 SNEGSKA, per germline (reference sequence). CDR3 length equals 14 residues. The V end lost 2 bases, the J end lost 3 bases, and 10 bases lay between the germline ends. Written as DNA, the CDR3 is TGCAGTGCTAGACGACCAGGGTCTAATGAAAAACTGTTTTTT. Its protein product is CSARRPGSNEKLFF.